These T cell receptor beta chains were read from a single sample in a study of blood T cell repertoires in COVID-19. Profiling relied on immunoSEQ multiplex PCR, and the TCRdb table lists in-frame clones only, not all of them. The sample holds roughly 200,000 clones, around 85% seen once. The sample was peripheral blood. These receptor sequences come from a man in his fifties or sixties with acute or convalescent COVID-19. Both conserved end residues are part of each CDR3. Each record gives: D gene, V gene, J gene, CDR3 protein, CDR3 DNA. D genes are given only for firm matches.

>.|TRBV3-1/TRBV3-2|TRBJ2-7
CASSKRSEYYEQYF
TGTGCCAGCAGCAAGCGGAGCGAATACTACGAGCAGTACTTC
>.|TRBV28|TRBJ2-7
CASSPTPGVITYEQYF
TGTGCCAGCAGCCCCACCCCGGGAGTAATAACCTACGAGCAGTACTTC
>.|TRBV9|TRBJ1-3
CASSVGRPGNTIYF
TGTGCCAGCAGCGTAGGGAGGCCTGGAAACACCATATATTTT
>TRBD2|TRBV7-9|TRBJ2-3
CASSSWTSGRGDTQYF
TGTGCCAGCAGCTCCTGGACTAGCGGGAGAGGGGATACGCAGTATTTT
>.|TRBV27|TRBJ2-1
CASSIRDSYNEQFF
TGTGCCAGCAGTATCCGGGACTCATACAATGAGCAGTTCTTC
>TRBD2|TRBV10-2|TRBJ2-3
CASSDGGLAADTQYF
TGCGCCAGCAGTGATGGGGGACTAGCGGCAGATACGCAGTATTTT
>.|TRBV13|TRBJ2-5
CASSLRETQYF
TGTGCCAGCAGCTTACGAGAGACCCAGTACTTC
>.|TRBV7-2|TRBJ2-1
CASSVGASHNEQFF
TGTGCCAGCAGCGTAGGGGCTAGCCACAATGAGCAGTTCTTC
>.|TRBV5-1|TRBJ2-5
CASSLDPTKLGTQYF
TGCGCCAGCAGCTTGGACCCGACTAAGCTTGGGACCCAGTACTTC
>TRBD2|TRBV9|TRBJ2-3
CASSVVGSGRITDTQYF
TGTGCCAGCAGCGTAGTCGGTAGCGGGAGAATCACAGATACGCAGTATTTT